This T cell receptor beta chain stems from a study of sequential checkpoint blockade in melanoma. Study-level background: Patients were randomized 1:1 to nivolumab-then-ipilimumab or ipilimumab-then-nivolumab first-line.

The germline gives CDR1 SQVTM, CDR2 ANQGSEA. Trimming took 3 bases from V and 4 from J, leaving 10 bases between them. The CDR3 spans 12 residues. The data were produced by immunoSEQ multiplex PCR, yet TCRdb's version contains in-frame clones alone and is incomplete. Of about 20,000 clones listed, under 60% are singletons. Described treatment: randomized to nivolumab then ipilimumab (arm A) or the reverse (arm B). Patients had received no earlier DNA-damaging chemotherapy. PBMC sorting kept live CD3+CD8+ cells without CD19 or CD56. The input for sequencing was CD8+ T cells sorted from blood (inferred from file names), taken from a patient given nivolumab and ipilimumab in sequence. This TCR derives from a human donor with melanoma. This chain uses TRBV29-1 with TRBJ2-7; a weak D match, TRBD1 (5 bases). CDR3 DNA sequence: TGCAGCGTTGAGCCACAGGCATACGAGCAGTACTTC. Translated, it gives CSVEPQAYEQYF.